The 24 T cell receptor beta chains given below trace back to one sample, sequenced in a study of T-cell memory formation after mild COVID-19. TCRdb redid the calling of the 5' RACE reads with MiXCR, one entry per CDR3 protein. The sample shows 140,000 or so distinct CDR3 sequences, 11% to 15% of them seen only once. The specimen sequenced was PBMCs or a T cell subset sorted from them (not recorded which). All receptors derive from an adult woman who had mild COVID-19 (a few samples of this study predate the infection). Cell type and time point are not known.

The count of this clonotype is one. The J gene is TRBJ1-1, the V gene TRBV24-1; 10 bases match TRBD1. With 3 bases clipped from V and 3 bases from J, the junction kept 6 bases outside the gene matches. CDR1 and CDR2 from the germline V gene are KGHDR and SFDVKD. The CDR3 spans 16 residues. DNA of the CDR3: TGTGCCACCAGTGATACAACCGGGACAGGGGACACTGAAGCTTTCTTT. It yields the protein CATSDTTGTGDTEAFF.

This clonotype was counted a few times. The chain joins TRBV15 to TRBJ2-3, with TRBD1 identical over 7 bases. CDR1 LNHNV and CDR2 YYDKDF come from the germline V gene (reference sequence). This CDR3 has 17 amino acids. The V and J ends lost 1 base and 2 bases, in that order; junction bases with no gene match: 9. This CDR3 reads CATSRVWDRRPTDTQYF. The CDR3 nucleotides are TGTGCCACCAGCAGAGTGTGGGACAGACGCCCCACAGATACGCAGTATTTT.

J is TRBJ2-5 and V is TRBV5-1; 11 bases align to TRBD2. The CDR3 covers 15 residues. CDR1 and CDR2 (germline): SGHRS, YFSETQ. Trimming cost V 1 base and J 5 bases; bases outside gene matches: 4. The CDR3 DNA reads as TGCGCCAGCAGCTTGACTAGCGGGGGATTGGAGACCCAGTACTTC. It specifies CASSLTSGGLETQYF.

This clonotype showed up just a few times. The V call is TRBV7-6, the J call TRBJ2-1, with D perhaps matching TRBD2 (6 bases). This CDR3 comprises 16 residues. V was clipped by 2 bases and J by 1 base, with 12 bases between them. CDR1 SGHVS and CDR2 FNYEAQ come from the germline V gene. Written as DNA, the CDR3 is TGTGCCAGCAGCTTAAGGATGGGGAGGTCCTACAATGAGCAGTTCTTC. The encoded protein is CASSLRMGRSYNEQFF.

This clonotype was counted between two and nine times. The chain couples TRBV7-9 to TRBJ2-7; D may be TRBD2 (8 bases). This CDR3 has 17 residues. The germline V gene has CDR1 SEHNR and CDR2 FQNEAQ (reference sequence). Between the trimmed V and J ends, which lost 1 base and 4 bases, there was a span of 20 bases. The CDR3 region has the DNA TGTGCCAGCAGCTTAGTAGCGGGGCAGGGGGTTCGGTACGAGCAGTACTTC. Amino acid sequence: CASSLVAGQGVRYEQYF.

This clonotype was detected a few times. The chain is built from TRBV29-1 and TRBJ1-2, with TRBD1 identical over 8 bases. The ends lost 3 bases at V and 3 bases at J; junction bases unmatched: 12. The CDR3 extends over 16 amino acids. Germline-derived CDR1 and CDR2 are SQVTM and ANQGSEA. The CDR3 reads CSVERLGQGPDYGYTF. In DNA, the CDR3 is TGCAGCGTTGAGAGGCTCGGACAGGGCCCCGACTATGGCTACACCTTC.

This sequence joins TRBV19 and TRBJ2-1; maybe TRBD1 (6 bases). The CDR3 sequence is 15 residues long. CDR1 is LNHDA, CDR2 SQIVND, per germline (reference sequence). V shed 4 bases and J shed 2 bases, with 12 bases lying between them. In nucleotides, the CDR3 is TGTGCCAGTAGTACATTGACAGGCACCTACAATGAGCAGTTCTTC. Its translation: CASSTLTGTYNEQFF.

In this sample, this clonotype turned up a few times. This sequence joins TRBV15 and TRBJ2-2; D possibly corresponds to TRBD1 (7 bases). This CDR3 has 17 residues. In germline, CDR1 is LNHNV, CDR2 YYDKDF (reference sequence). V shed 2 bases and J shed 0 bases, with 13 bases lying between them. The CDR3 DNA follows: TGTGCCACCAGCAGATGGAGGGACAGTCCGAACACCGGGGAGCTGTTTTTT. It is translated as CATSRWRDSPNTGELFF.

The rearrangement joins TRBV24-1 to TRBJ2-7; TRBD1 matches at 9 bases. The CDR3 totals 13 residues. Looked up from germline, CDR1 is KGHDR and CDR2 is SFDVKD. With V trimmed by 6 bases and J by 7 bases, 6 bases remained unmatched. The CDR3 loop is CATSPRTGDEQYF. The CDR3 coding sequence is TGTGCCACCAGTCCGCGGACAGGGGATGAGCAGTACTTC.

This chain links TRBV6-5 with TRBJ2-6; possible D gene TRBD1, 6 bases. This CDR3 comprises 19 residues. The V gene lost 1 base and the J gene lost 1 base, with 17 bases spanning the gap. The germline CDR1 and CDR2 sequences are MNHEY and SVGAGI. CDR3 bases: TGTGCCAGCAGTTACTTAGGGGGAGAGTCAGGATCTGGGGCCAACGTCCTGACTTTC. This sequence encodes CASSYLGGESGSGANVLTF.

The rearrangement joins TRBV20-1 to TRBJ1-2; D call uncertain. Germline V gene sequence: CDR1 DFQATT, CDR2 SNEGSKA (reference sequence). Trimming removed 1 base from V and 0 bases from J, with 9 bases in between. The CDR3 covers 14 residues. CDR3 sequence: CSARAGRTNYGYTF. The CDR3 DNA is TGCAGTGCTAGAGCCGGGCGGACTAACTATGGCTACACCTTC.

The rearrangement uses TRBV12-3 or TRBV12-4 and TRBJ2-4, with D perhaps matching TRBD1 or TRBD2 (6 bases each). With 2 bases removed from V and 6 bases from J, the gap between germline ends came to 11 bases. CDR3 length: 14 residues. CDR3 in DNA: TGTGCCAGCAGTTTAAGGGAGGACAGAAACATTCAGTACTTC. It translates to CASSLREDRNIQYF.

The rearrangement joins TRBV30 to TRBJ1-2, with D tentatively TRBD1 (5 bases). The CDR3 sequence is 13 residues long. V gave up 2 bases and J gave up 8 bases, with 15 bases separating them. CDR1 GTSNPN and CDR2 SVGIG come from the germline V gene (reference sequence). CDR3 coding DNA: TGTGCCTGGAGTAATTCGGGGGAATGGGGCTACACCTTC. The encoded protein is CAWSNSGEWGYTF. Drawing the rest from reference TRBV30 and TRBJ1-2, the complete variable domain is SQTIHQWPATLVQPVGSPLSLECTVEGTSNPNLYWYRQAAGRGLQLLFYSVGIGQISSEVPQNLSASRPQDRQFILSSKKLLLSDSGFYLCAWSNSGEWGYTFGSGTRLTVV.

The V and J genes are TRBV5-1 and TRBJ1-6; 10 bases agree with TRBD1. V shed 2 bases and J 5 bases; nucleotides not matched to a gene: 1. In germline, CDR1 is SGHRS, CDR2 YFSETQ. This CDR3 is 15 amino acids long. CDR3 DNA: TGCGCCAGCAGCTTCGGGACAGGGGATAATTCACCCCTCCACTTT. Its protein product is CASSFGTGDNSPLHF.

The V call is TRBV12-3 or TRBV12-4, the J call TRBJ2-5; 10 bases agree with TRBD1. There are 17 residues in the CDR3. With V trimmed by 2 bases and J by 3 bases, 9 bases remained unmatched. Here the CDR3 DNA reads TGTGCCAGCAGTTTACTCCCCCCCGGACAGGGGGAAGAGACCCAGTACTTC. Its protein is CASSLLPPGQGEETQYF.

This clonotype was observed a handful of times. This sequence joins TRBV7-6 and TRBJ1-2; TRBD1 matches 11 bases. J gave up 4 bases and V 5 bases, and 12 bases lay outside the gene matches. Germline values: CDR1 SGHVS, CDR2 FNYEAQ. The CDR3 is made up of 17 amino acids. CDR3 residues: CASSDRTGGPVGYGYTF. CDR3 DNA: TGTGCCAGCAGCGATCGGACAGGGGGCCCTGTCGGCTATGGCTACACCTTC.

This clonotype was found a few times. The chain recombines TRBV29-1 with TRBJ2-3; D is unclear. This CDR3 spans 13 amino acids. V was shortened by 7 bases and J by 5 bases, with 16 bases between the two germline ends. Germline assignment: CDR1 SQVTM and CDR2 ANQGSEA. Written as DNA, the CDR3 is TGCAGCGCTAGTTCAGGTTCAGTAGATACGCAGTATTTT. It codes for CSASSGSVDTQYF.

The V and J genes are TRBV12-3 or TRBV12-4 and TRBJ2-7; D may be TRBD2 (5 bases). Trimming removed 4 bases at V and 2 bases at J, with 15 bases between. This CDR3 contains 15 residues. The CDR3 reads CASSSVRAGPYEQYF. CDR3 DNA: TGTGCCAGCAGTTCAGTGCGGGCTGGACCCTACGAGCAGTACTTC.

This clonotype was observed many times. The chain uses TRBV9 and TRBJ2-7, with a tentative D call TRBD1 (6 bases). The V gene's germline CDR1 is SGDLS and CDR2 YYNGEE. The V end was cut by 2 bases, the J end by 6 bases, with 12 bases between. CDR3 length: 13 residues. The CDR3 here is CASSVGQFSEQYF. The DNA of the CDR3 is TGTGCCAGCAGCGTCGGACAGTTCTCCGAGCAGTACTTC.

This sequence joins TRBV6-2 or TRBV6-3 and TRBJ2-7; TRBD1 aligns across 12 bases. Trimming took 4 bases from V and 7 from J; bases not matched to a gene: 8. This CDR3 contains 15 residues. From germline, CDR1 is MNHEY and CDR2 SVGEGT. The CDR3 region is CASSFPGQGALEQYF. DNA for the CDR3: TGTGCCAGCAGTTTTCCGGGACAGGGGGCGCTGGAGCAGTACTTC.

This clonotype showed up many times. Written as DNA, the CDR3 is TGTGCCAGCATGGGACAACCATCCTACGAGCAGTACTTC. This translates into CASMGQPSYEQYF. The chain is built from TRBV27 and TRBJ2-7; a weak D match, TRBD1 (6 bases). Trimming took off 7 bases at V and 1 base at J, with 11 bases between the two ends. Germline V gene data show CDR1 as MNHEY and CDR2 as SMNVEV (reference sequence). The CDR3 extends over 13 amino acids.

This chain uses TRBV6-6 with TRBJ1-5; D remains ambiguous. The germline gives CDR1 MNHNY, CDR2 SVGAGI (reference sequence). Deletions cut 2 bases from V and 7 bases from J, with 12 bases between. The CDR3 covers 14 residues. CDR3 sequence (DNA): TGTGCCAGCAGTTACGGTGGTCGTTTGCAGCCCCAGCATTTT. Its protein is CASSYGGRLQPQHF.

This chain joins TRBV30 and TRBJ2-3; 14 bases fit TRBD2. CDR3 length equals 19 residues. The V gene end was trimmed by 2 bases and the J gene end by 5 bases; junction bases not matched to a gene: 15. Germline assignment: CDR1 GTSNPN and CDR2 SVGIG (reference sequence). The CDR3 DNA reads TGTGCCTGGAGTCCGAAAACTACCGGGACTAGCGGGAGTGGAGATACGCAGTATTTT. Translation gives CAWSPKTTGTSGSGDTQYF.

This clonotype was seen a few times. The chain employs TRBV7-9 and TRBJ2-3, with 10 positions matching TRBD2. The CDR3 contains 17 residues. V gave up 4 bases and J gave up 2 bases; unmatched junction bases: 9. CDR1 and CDR2 from the germline V gene are SEHNR and FQNEAQ (reference sequence). CDR3 region: CASSSAETSGHTDTQYF. The CDR3 DNA sequence: TGTGCCAGCAGCTCAGCAGAGACTAGCGGGCACACAGATACGCAGTATTTT.